A single sample is the source of the 6 T cell receptor beta chains below, sequenced in a study of blood T cell repertoires in COVID-19. Libraries were prepared by immunoSEQ multiplex PCR; TCRdb keeps only in-frame clonotypes and omits some of them. The sample consists of some 48,000 clones, 85% to 90% of them appearing once. The sample taken for sequencing was peripheral blood. Receptors originate from a woman older than 75 with COVID-19, enrolled during active disease.

The sample holds one count of this clone. The chain combines TRBV5-1 with TRBJ2-2, with D uncertain. Germline CDR1 reads SGHRS; CDR2 reads YFSETQ. The CDR3 runs to 17 residues. The V gene lost 3 bases and the J gene lost 0 bases, with 15 bases spanning the gap. CDR3 sequence: CASSYDKSQSNTGELFF. The CDR3, as DNA: TGCGCCAGCAGCTACGACAAGTCTCAGTCGAACACCGGGGAGCTGTTTTTT.

This clone ranks as large. The J gene is TRBJ2-1, the V gene TRBV15; TRBD2 aligns across 11 bases. CDR3 length: 17 residues. Germline CDR1 is LNHNV and CDR2 is YYDKDF (reference sequence). The V segment lost 0 bases and the J segment 7 bases; nucleotides outside the gene matches: 8. Here the CDR3 reads CATSRDILAGGSNEQFF. As DNA, the CDR3 is TGTGCCACCAGCAGAGATATCCTAGCGGGAGGCTCTAATGAGCAGTTCTTC.

V gene TRBV2 combines with J gene TRBJ2-5, with 9 bases aligning to TRBD1. J gave up 2 bases and V 6 bases, and 7 bases lay outside the gene matches. CDR1 and CDR2 from the germline V gene are SNHLY and FYNNEI. This CDR3 comprises 15 residues. CDR3 in amino acids: CASSLGQGRQETQYF. The CDR3 DNA sequence: TGTGCCAGCAGCCTGGGACAGGGTAGGCAAGAGACCCAGTACTTC.

The J gene is TRBJ2-2, the V gene TRBV9; perhaps TRBD2 as D (5 bases). The V and J ends lost 0 bases and 0 bases respectively, with 6 bases between them. The CDR3 consists of 15 residues. CDR1 is SGDLS, CDR2 YYNGEE, per germline. The CDR3 loop reads CASSVDGANTGELFF. The DNA of the CDR3 is TGTGCCAGCAGCGTAGACGGGGCGAACACCGGGGAGCTGTTTTTT.

The chain recombines TRBV5-1 with TRBJ1-2; D not resolved. Germline assignment: CDR1 SGHRS and CDR2 YFSETQ. The length of the CDR3 is 13 residues. The germline V and J ends were trimmed by 5 bases and 5 bases, with 13 bases remaining between them. CDR3 DNA sequence: TGCGCCAGCAGGCGTGGGTCAGGTTATGGCTACACCTTC. Amino acids: CASRRGSGYGYTF.

This clone was seen a handful of times. The chain links TRBV7-8 to TRBJ1-2; 8 positions match TRBD1. J lost 4 bases, V lost 1 base, and 5 bases had no gene match. There are 15 residues in the CDR3. Germline V gene lookup returns CDR1 SGHVS and CDR2 FQNEAQ. The CDR3 is CASSLGTGGSYGYTF. CDR3 in DNA: TGTGCCAGCAGCTTAGGAACAGGGGGTAGCTATGGCTACACCTTC.